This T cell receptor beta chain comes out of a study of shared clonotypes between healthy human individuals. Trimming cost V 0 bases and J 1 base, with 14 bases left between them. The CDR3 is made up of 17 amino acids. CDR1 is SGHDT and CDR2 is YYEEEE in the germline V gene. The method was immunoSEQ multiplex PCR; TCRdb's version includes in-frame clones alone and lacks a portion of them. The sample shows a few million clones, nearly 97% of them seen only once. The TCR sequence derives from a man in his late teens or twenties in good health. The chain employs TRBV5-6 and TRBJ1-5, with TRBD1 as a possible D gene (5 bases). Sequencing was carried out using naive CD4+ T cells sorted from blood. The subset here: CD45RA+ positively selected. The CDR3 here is CASSLGFKAGSNQPQHF. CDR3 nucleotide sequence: TGTGCCAGCAGCTTGGGATTTAAGGCAGGGAGCAATCAGCCCCAGCATTTT. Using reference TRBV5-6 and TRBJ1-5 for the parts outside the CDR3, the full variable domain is DAGVTQSPTHLIKTRGQQVTLRCSPKSGHDTVSWYQQALGQGPQFIFQYYEEEERQRGNFPDRFSGHQFPNYSSELNVNALLLGDSALYLCASSLGFKAGSNQPQHFGDGTRLSIL.